These 9 T cell receptor beta chains were sequenced from one sample in a study of molecular identifiers for immune sequencing clone quantification. TCRdb reprocessed the PCR reads with MiXCR, giving one entry per CDR3 protein. The sample lists about 100,000 distinct CDR3 sequences, 36% occurring once. The source material was naive CD8+ T cells from blood, with Jurkat cell RNA spiked in. Subset specified: FACS-sorted CD8+CD4-CCR7+CD45RA+ naive T cells. These receptors came from a human donor in good health. Some libraries in this study had Jurkat cell RNA spiked in.

This clonotype has just a few counts. The rearrangement links TRBV20-1 to TRBJ2-2; D is perhaps TRBD1 or TRBD2 (5 bases each). Germline V gene sequence: CDR1 DFQATT, CDR2 SNEGSKA (reference sequence). The CDR3 is 16 residues long. V was clipped by 0 bases and J by 3 bases, with 14 bases between them. The CDR3 DNA reads as TGCAGTGCTAGAGATGCTTGGGGGTGGGACACCGGGGAGCTGTTTTTT. It specifies CSARDAWGWDTGELFF.

On this clonotype itself: A read error is possible here, since a much larger clone lies one base away. The V call is TRBV7-9, the J call TRBJ2-7; no firm D call. CDR1 and CDR2 from the germline V gene are SEHNR and FQNEAQ (reference sequence). The CDR3 totals 11 residues. Trimming took off 4 bases at V and 6 bases at J, with 7 bases between the two ends. The CDR3 DNA reads TGTGCCAGCAGCTATAGTTCCGAGCAGTACTTC. Translation gives CASSYSSEQYF.

This sequence joins TRBV7-3 and TRBJ2-2; D is undetermined. V dropped 5 bases and J dropped 7 bases, with 8 bases sitting between them. Germline V gene data show CDR1 as SGHTA and CDR2 as FQGTGA. This CDR3 spans 12 amino acids. The CDR3 region is CASSLPVGELFF. For the CDR3, the DNA is TGTGCCAGCAGCCTACCAGTCGGGGAGCTGTTTTTT.

This chain uses TRBV14 with TRBJ2-7; D is undetermined. Trimming left V 5 bases short and J 2 bases short, with 13 bases between. Germline V gene data show CDR1 as SGHDN and CDR2 as FVKESK. This CDR3 region has 14 residues. This chain's CDR3 is CASSKVGVTYEQYF. CDR3 coding DNA: TGTGCCAGCAGCAAAGTCGGAGTCACCTACGAGCAGTACTTC. The full variable domain, in which reference TRBV14 and TRBJ2-7 provide the parts outside the CDR3, is EAGVTQFPSHSVIEKGQTVTLRCDPISGHDNLYWYRRVMGKEIKFLLHFVKESKQDESGMPNNRFLAERTGGTYSTLKVQPAELEDSGVYFCASSKVGVTYEQYFGPGTRLTVT.

This clonotype has only one observation. This may be a read error, as it is one base from a much larger clone. The chain links TRBV28 to TRBJ2-7; no definite D call. The CDR3 spans 10 residues. Trimming removed 11 bases at V and 3 bases at J, with 8 bases between. Germline CDR1 and CDR2: MDHEN and SYDVKM. The CDR3 here is CACKRYEQYF. CDR3 sequence (DNA): TGTGCCTGCAAACGCTACGAGCAGTACTTC.

As for this clonotype: The conserved phenylalanine or tryptophan normally closing the CDR3 is absent here, so this likely arose from a read error. The chain joins TRBV24-1 to TRBJ2-1, with 14 positions matching TRBD2. The V gene's germline CDR1 is KGHDR and CDR2 SFDVKD. This CDR3 is built from 17 residues. Trimming cost V 3 bases and J 2 bases; bases outside gene matches: 2. DNA of the CDR3: TGTGCCACCAGTGATCCGGGACTAGCGGGAGCCTACAATGAGCAGTTCTCC. As protein: CATSDPGLAGAYNEQFS.

Concerning this clonotype: A much larger clone lies a single base off, so this may be a read error. The chain is built from TRBV29-1 and TRBJ2-5, with TRBD2 as a possible D gene (6 bases). This CDR3 has 13 residues. Per germline, CDR1 SQVTM and CDR2 ANQGSEA. The CDR3: CSGRGGEQEAQYF. CDR3 DNA sequence: TGCAGCGGGCGGGGAGGCGAGCAAGAGGCCCAGTACTTC.

This clonotype was seen a few times. Here the CDR3 reads CASSLPSGHTEAFF. CDR3 nucleotide sequence: TGTGCCAGCAGCTTACCCTCCGGCCACACTGAAGCTTTCTTT. This sequence joins TRBV13 and TRBJ1-1; D not resolved. Germline CDR1 is PRHDT and CDR2 is FYEKMQ (reference sequence). There are 14 residues in the CDR3. Trimming took off 2 bases at V and 3 bases at J, with 10 bases between the two ends.

This clonotype was counted a few times. The chain's CDR3 is CASSQDRLAGYEQYF. CDR3 in DNA: TGCGCCAGCAGCCAAGATCGGCTAGCCGGCTACGAGCAGTACTTC. This sequence joins TRBV4-3 and TRBJ2-7; possibly TRBD2 for D (5 bases). The CDR3 has 15 amino acids. V was cut by 0 bases and J by 3 bases, with 12 bases left in between. Per germline, CDR1 LGHNA and CDR2 YSLEER.